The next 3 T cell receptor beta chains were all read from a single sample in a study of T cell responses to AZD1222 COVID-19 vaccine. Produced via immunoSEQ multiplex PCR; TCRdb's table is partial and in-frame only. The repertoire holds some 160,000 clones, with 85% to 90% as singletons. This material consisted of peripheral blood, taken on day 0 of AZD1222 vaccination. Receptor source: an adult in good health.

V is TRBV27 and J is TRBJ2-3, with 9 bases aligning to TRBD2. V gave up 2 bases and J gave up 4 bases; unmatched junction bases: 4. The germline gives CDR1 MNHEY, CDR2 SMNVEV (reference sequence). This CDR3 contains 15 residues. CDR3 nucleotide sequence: TGTGCCAGCAGTTTACTAGCGGGGTGGGCAGATACGCAGTATTTT. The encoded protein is CASSLLAGWADTQYF.

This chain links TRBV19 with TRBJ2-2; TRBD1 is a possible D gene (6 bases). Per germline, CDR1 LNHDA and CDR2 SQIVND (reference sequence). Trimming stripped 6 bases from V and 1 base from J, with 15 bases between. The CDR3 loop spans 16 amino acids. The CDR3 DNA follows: TGTGCCAGTAGGCCTACCGGGACACTGAACACCGGGGAGCTGTTTTTT. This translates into CASRPTGTLNTGELFF.

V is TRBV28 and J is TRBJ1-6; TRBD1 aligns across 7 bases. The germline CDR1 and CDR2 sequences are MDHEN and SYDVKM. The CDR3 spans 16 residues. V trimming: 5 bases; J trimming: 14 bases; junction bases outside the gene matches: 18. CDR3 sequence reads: CASSRVGGRGDGALHF. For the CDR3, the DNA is TGTGCCAGCAGTAGGGTCGGTGGCAGGGGGGATGGGGCCCTCCACTTT.